This T cell receptor (beta chain) was documented in a study of blood T cell repertoires in COVID-19. In the study overall: From the United States, Italy and Spain came samples of acute and convalescent COVID-19. Sources were T cells, B-cell-depleted T cells, or PBMCs; the material itself was cDNA or gDNA.

In the study's own analysis: Amplification of reference gene primers was used by the study to estimate nucleated cell counts. Profiling relied on immunoSEQ multiplex PCR, and the TCRdb table lists in-frame clones only, not all of them. Clone size and the V and J calls come from that table; the DNA yielded D and trimming. The sample includes some 120,000 clones, roughly 80% of them seen just once. This clone was seen once. Germline V lookup: CDR1 SGDLS, CDR2 YYNGEE. The V end lost 2 bases, the J end lost 3 bases, and 12 bases lay between the germline ends. This CDR3 spans 15 amino acids. Sample: peripheral blood. The chain combines TRBV9 with TRBJ2-1; maybe TRBD2 (5 bases). The TCR was taken from a man older than 75 with COVID-19, enrolled during active disease. For the CDR3, the DNA is TGTGCCAGCAGCGTTACCGGGGATTTCTACAATGAGCAGTTCTTC. This translates into CASSVTGDFYNEQFF.